This TCR beta chain was sequenced during a study of blood T cell repertoires in COVID-19. The wider study: Samples of COVID-19 (acute and convalescent) were obtained from the United States, Italy and Spain. T cells, B-cell-depleted T cells, or PBMCs provided the cDNA or gDNA that served as material.

TCRdb's table, derived via immunoSEQ multiplex PCR, lists solely in-frame clones and lacks some. This table holds about 300,000 clones, approximately 83% found once. With 5 bases removed from V and 3 bases from J, the gap between germline ends came to 13 bases. From germline, CDR1 is MNHEY and CDR2 SVGAGI. The CDR3 extends over 15 amino acids. Grouping used clinical history reported by participants in a survey and questionnaire. Recovered participants had two consecutive negative NP/OP PCR tests, healthcare professional clearance, or symptom resolution. Sequenced input: PBMCs or T cells enriched from blood (not recorded which). The sequence derives from a young man who had recovered from COVID-19. The V gene is TRBV6-5, the J gene TRBJ2-2; a possible D gene is TRBD2 (7 bases). The CDR3 DNA is TGTGCCAGCAGTCGGGGGGACATCGACACCGGGGAGCTGTTTTTT. Its translation: CASSRGDIDTGELFF.